At least ten counts were recorded for the clone carrying this TCR beta chain. This entry belongs to a study of patients and donors after allogeneic stem cell transplantation. TCRdb re-called the RT-PCR reads through MiXCR, storing one row per CDR3 protein. The profile shows fewer than 250,000 distinct CDR3 sequences, around 14% of them singletons. CDR3 length: 17 amino acids. The V segment lost 2 bases and the J segment 1 base; nucleotides outside the gene matches: 6. Germline CDR1 and CDR2: SGHTA and FQGTGA. The receptor's source is a human donor who was either an allogeneic HSCT recipient or a stem cell or donor lymphocyte infusion donor (not recorded which). It is not recorded whose cells these are; they may come from a transplant donor. The sequencing sample was made of blood, either unsorted or a sorted T cell fraction (not recorded which). V gene TRBV7-3 combines with J gene TRBJ2-2; 8 nucleotides line up with TRBD2. CDR3 nucleotides: TGTGCCAGCAGCTTAGCGGGGGGCCAAATGAACACCGGGGAGCTGTTTTTT. Protein sequence: CASSLAGGQMNTGELFF.